This is a list of T cell receptor beta chains from one sample in a study of blood T cell repertoires in COVID-19. The table came from immunoSEQ multiplex PCR; TCRdb's copy has only in-frame clones and leaves some out. The sample includes roughly 320,000 clones, 65% to 90% seen only once; the top ten take approximately 7.6%. Sequencing was performed on peripheral blood. These receptors were obtained from a human donor in a cohort sampled during active COVID-19. Each CDR3 is given with its conserved first and last residue. A D gene is named only where the DNA matches it firmly. Clone size is given for some rows only: seen once, a few or many times, or a class if the clone is expanded.

j_gene,abundance,d_gene,v_gene,CDR3aa,CDR3nt
TRBJ2-5,NA,TRBD2,TRBV10-3,CAIGGEAQETQYF,TGTGCCATCGGGGGGGAGGCCCAAGAGACCCAGTACTTC
TRBJ1-4,NA,NA,TRBV19,CASSIAGSTNEKLFF,TGTGCCAGTAGTATCGCGGGATCAACTAATGAAAAACTGTTTTTT
TRBJ1-5,few,NA,TRBV6-5,CASRRGYWQPQHF,TGTGCCAGCAGGCGGGGGTATTGGCAGCCCCAGCATTTT
TRBJ1-1,NA,TRBD1,TRBV9,CASSVVWTGASEAFF,TGTGCCAGCAGCGTAGTGTGGACAGGGGCCTCTGAAGCTTTCTTT
TRBJ1-2,NA,NA,TRBV24-1,CATSDSAGSYGYTF,TGTGCCACCAGTGATTCCGCAGGCTCCTATGGCTACACCTTC
TRBJ2-1,NA,TRBD2,TRBV18,CASSPIGLAGGSYNEQFF,TGTGCCAGCTCACCGATCGGACTAGCGGGGGGCTCCTACAATGAGCAGTTCTTC
TRBJ2-1,few,TRBD2,TRBV19,CASSIARRLAGGHEQFF,TGTGCCAGTAGTATAGCTAGGCGGCTAGCGGGGGGGCATGAGCAGTTCTTC
TRBJ2-1,few,NA,TRBV3-1/TRBV3-2,CASSRTGREQFF,TGTGCCAGCAGTCGAACCGGGAGAGAGCAGTTCTTC
TRBJ1-5,NA,NA,TRBV5-8,CASSRWTTGRPQHF,TGTGCCAGCAGCCGTTGGACAACCGGGAGGCCCCAGCATTTT
TRBJ2-7,few,TRBD1,TRBV5-1,CASSTGTGADEQYF,TGCGCCAGCAGCACCGGAACAGGGGCCGACGAGCAGTACTTC
TRBJ1-2,NA,NA,TRBV5-1,CASSRLGEGGDYGYTF,TGCGCCAGCAGCCGCTTGGGGGAGGGGGGCGACTATGGCTACACCTTC
TRBJ1-1,NA,TRBD1,TRBV5-1,CASSLMTGGNTEAFF,TGCGCCAGCAGCTTGATGACAGGGGGGAACACTGAAGCTTTCTTT
TRBJ2-2,NA,NA,TRBV9,CASTKIATGELFF,TGTGCCAGCACCAAAATAGCCACCGGGGAGCTGTTTTTT
TRBJ2-3,NA,TRBD1,TRBV5-1,CASSSDRGISDTQYF,TGCGCCAGCAGCTCCGACAGGGGAATATCAGATACGCAGTATTTT
TRBJ1-5,NA,TRBD1,TRBV6-5,CASLGTGDQPQHF,TGTGCCAGCCTTGGGACAGGGGATCAGCCCCAGCATTTT
TRBJ1-2,NA,TRBD1,TRBV7-3,CASSPRDRDGYTF,TGTGCCAGCAGCCCAAGGGACAGGGACGGCTACACCTTC
TRBJ2-3,NA,TRBD1,TRBV29-1,CSLRRTGVTDTQYF,TGCAGCCTGAGACGGACAGGTGTGACAGATACGCAGTATTTT
TRBJ2-7,NA,NA,TRBV5-1,CASSLKIGSGYEQYF,TGCGCCAGCAGCTTGAAAATCGGATCAGGCTACGAGCAGTACTTC
TRBJ1-3,NA,NA,TRBV5-1,CASSPYLSGNTIYF,TGCGCCAGCAGCCCGTATCTCTCTGGAAACACCATATATTTT
TRBJ2-2,NA,NA,TRBV2,CASSEEQGGTGELFF,TGTGCCAGCAGTGAGGAACAGGGGGGGACCGGGGAGCTGTTTTTT
TRBJ2-7,NA,NA,TRBV6-5,CASSPLRQSVGRYF,TGTGCCAGCAGTCCGCTACGACAGTCCGTGGGTCGGTACTTC
TRBJ2-7,NA,TRBD1,TRBV5-1,CASSLRQGGYEQYF,TGCGCCAGCAGCCTAAGACAGGGGGGCTACGAGCAGTACTTC
TRBJ2-3,NA,NA,TRBV9,CASQGRENTDTQYF,TGTGCCAGCCAGGGGCGGGAGAACACAGATACGCAGTATTTT
TRBJ1-3,NA,NA,TRBV28,CASSRVDGNTIYF,TGTGCCAGCAGCAGGGTAGACGGAAACACCATATATTTT
TRBJ2-2,NA,NA,TRBV6-2/TRBV6-3,CASSPSGRNTGELFF,TGTGCCAGCAGCCCTTCAGGGCGGAACACCGGGGAGCTGTTTTTT
TRBJ1-5,NA,NA,TRBV20-1,CSASGGTGGQPQHF,TGCAGTGCTAGTGGCGGGACCGGGGGTCAGCCCCAGCATTTT
TRBJ2-1,NA,NA,TRBV6-5,CASKQGYEQFF,TGTGCCAGCAAACAGGGTTACGAGCAGTTCTTC